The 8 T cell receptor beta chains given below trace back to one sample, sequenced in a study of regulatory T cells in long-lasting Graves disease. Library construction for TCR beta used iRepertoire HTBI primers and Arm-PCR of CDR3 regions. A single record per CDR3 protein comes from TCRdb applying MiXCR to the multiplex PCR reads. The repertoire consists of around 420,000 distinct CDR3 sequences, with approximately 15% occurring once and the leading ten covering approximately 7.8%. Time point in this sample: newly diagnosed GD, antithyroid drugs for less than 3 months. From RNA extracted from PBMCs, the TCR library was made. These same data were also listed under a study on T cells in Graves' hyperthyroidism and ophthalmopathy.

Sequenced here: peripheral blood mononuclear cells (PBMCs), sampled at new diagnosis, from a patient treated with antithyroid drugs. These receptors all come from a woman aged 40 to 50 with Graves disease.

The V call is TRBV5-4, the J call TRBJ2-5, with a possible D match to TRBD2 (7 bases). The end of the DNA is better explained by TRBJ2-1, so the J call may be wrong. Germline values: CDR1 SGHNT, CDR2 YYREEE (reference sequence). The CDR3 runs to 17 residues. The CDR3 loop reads CASSTGGAGQMFNEQFF. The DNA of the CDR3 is TGTGCCAGCAGCACTGGGGGGGCTGGTCAAATGTTCAATGAGCAGTTCTTC.

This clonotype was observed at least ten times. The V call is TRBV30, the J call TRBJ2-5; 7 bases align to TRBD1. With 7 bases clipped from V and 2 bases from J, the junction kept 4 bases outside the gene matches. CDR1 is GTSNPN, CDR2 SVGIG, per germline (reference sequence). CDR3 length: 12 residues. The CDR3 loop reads CASDREQETQYF. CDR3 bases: TGTGCCTCCGACAGGGAACAAGAGACCCAGTACTTC.

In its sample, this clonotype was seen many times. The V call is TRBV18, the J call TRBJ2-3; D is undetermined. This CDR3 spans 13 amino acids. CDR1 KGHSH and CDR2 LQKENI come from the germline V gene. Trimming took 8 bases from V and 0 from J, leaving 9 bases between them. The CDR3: CASSPPSTDTQYF. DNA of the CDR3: TGTGCCAGCAGCCCTCCTAGCACAGATACGCAGTATTTT.

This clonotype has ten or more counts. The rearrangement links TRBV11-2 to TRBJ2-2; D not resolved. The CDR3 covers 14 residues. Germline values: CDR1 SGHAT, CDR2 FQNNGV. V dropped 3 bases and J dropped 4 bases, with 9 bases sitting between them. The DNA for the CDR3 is TGTGCCAGCAGCTTCAGGACGGGCACCGGGGAGCTGTTTTTT. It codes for CASSFRTGTGELFF. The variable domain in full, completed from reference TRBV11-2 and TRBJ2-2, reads EAGVAQSPRYKIIEKRQSVAFWCNPISGHATLYWYQQILGQGPKLLIQFQNNGVVDDSQLPKDRFSAERLKGVDSTLKIQPAKLEDSAVYLCASSFRTGTGELFFGEGSRLTVL.

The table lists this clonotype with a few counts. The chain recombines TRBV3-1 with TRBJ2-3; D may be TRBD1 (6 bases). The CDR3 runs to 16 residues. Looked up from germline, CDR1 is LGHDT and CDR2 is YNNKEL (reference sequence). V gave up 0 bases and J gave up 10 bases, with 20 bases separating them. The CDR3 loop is CASSQDALGQTIPQYF. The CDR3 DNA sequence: TGTGCCAGCAGCCAAGACGCCCTAGGACAGACCATACCGCAGTATTTT.

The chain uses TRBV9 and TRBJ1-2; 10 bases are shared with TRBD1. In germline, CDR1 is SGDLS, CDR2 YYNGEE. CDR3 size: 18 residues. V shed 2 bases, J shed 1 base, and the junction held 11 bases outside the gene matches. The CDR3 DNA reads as TGTGCCAGCAGCGTCCATACGGGACAGGGGACGGATAACTATGGCTACACCTTC. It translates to CASSVHTGQGTDNYGYTF.

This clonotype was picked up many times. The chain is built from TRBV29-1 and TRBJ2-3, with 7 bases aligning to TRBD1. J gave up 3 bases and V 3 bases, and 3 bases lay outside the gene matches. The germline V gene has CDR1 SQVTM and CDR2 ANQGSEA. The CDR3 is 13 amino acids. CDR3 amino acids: CSVETGTTDTQYF. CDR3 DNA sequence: TGCAGCGTTGAGACAGGGACGACAGATACGCAGTATTTT.

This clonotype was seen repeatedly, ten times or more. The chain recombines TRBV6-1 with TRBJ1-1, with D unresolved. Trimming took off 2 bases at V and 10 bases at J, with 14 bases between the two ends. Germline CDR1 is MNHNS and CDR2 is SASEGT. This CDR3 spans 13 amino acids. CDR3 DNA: TGTGCCAGCAGTGAATCTTACAGCCGGAGAGCTTTCTTT. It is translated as CASSESYSRRAFF.